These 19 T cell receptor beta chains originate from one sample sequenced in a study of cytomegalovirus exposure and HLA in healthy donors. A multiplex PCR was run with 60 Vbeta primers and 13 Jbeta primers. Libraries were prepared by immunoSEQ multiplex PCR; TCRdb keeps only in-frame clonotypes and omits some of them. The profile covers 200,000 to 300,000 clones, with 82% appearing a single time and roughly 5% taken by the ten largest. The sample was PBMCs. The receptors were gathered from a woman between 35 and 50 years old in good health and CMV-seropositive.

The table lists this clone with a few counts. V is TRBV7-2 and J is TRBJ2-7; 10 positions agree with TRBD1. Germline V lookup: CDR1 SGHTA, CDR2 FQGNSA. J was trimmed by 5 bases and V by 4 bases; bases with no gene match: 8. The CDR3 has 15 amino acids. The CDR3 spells CASSSTSGTGDEQYF. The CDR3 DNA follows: TGTGCCAGCAGCTCGACTTCCGGGACAGGGGACGAGCAGTACTTC.

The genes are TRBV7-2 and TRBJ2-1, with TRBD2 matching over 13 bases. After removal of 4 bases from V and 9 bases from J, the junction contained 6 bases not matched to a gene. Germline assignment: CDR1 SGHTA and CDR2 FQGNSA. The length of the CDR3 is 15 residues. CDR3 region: CASSSSGLAGTEQFF. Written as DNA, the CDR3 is TGTGCCAGCAGCTCCTCGGGACTAGCGGGGACTGAGCAGTTCTTC.

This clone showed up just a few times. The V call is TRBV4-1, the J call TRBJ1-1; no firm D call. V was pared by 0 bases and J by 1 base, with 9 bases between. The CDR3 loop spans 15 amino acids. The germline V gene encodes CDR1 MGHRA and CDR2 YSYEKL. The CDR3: CASSQDSQTNTEAFF. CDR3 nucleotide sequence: TGCGCCAGCAGCCAAGATTCACAGACGAACACTGAAGCTTTCTTT.

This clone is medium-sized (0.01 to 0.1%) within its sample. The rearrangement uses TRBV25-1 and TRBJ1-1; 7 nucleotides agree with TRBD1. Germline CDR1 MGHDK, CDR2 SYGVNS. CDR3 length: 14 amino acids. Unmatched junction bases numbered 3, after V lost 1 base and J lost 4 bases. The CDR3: CASSEFDRVTEAFF. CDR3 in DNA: TGTGCCAGCAGTGAATTTGACAGGGTCACTGAAGCTTTCTTT.

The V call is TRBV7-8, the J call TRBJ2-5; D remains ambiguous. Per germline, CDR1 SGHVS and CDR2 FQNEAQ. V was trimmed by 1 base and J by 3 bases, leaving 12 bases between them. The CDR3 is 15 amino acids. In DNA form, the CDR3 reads TGTGCCAGCAGCTTAGTCTTATTAACTAAAGAGACCCAGTACTTC. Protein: CASSLVLLTKETQYF.

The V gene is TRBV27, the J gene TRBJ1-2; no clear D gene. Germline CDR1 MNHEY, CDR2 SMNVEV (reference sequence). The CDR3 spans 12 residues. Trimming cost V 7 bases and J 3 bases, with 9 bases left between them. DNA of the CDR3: TGTGCCAGCAAATCTAGAGACTATGGCTACACCTTC. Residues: CASKSRDYGYTF.

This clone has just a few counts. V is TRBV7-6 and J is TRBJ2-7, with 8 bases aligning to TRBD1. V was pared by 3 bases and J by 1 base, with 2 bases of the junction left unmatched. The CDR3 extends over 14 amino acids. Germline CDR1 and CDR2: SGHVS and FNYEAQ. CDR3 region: CASSFDRGSYEQYF. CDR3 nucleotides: TGTGCCAGCAGCTTCGACAGGGGATCCTACGAGCAGTACTTC.

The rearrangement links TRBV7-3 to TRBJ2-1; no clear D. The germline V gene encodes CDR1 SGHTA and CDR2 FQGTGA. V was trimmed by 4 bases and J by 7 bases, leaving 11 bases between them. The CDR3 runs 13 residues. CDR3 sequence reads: CASSSTERNEQFF. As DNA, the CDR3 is TGTGCCAGCAGCTCTACGGAGAGAAATGAGCAGTTCTTC.

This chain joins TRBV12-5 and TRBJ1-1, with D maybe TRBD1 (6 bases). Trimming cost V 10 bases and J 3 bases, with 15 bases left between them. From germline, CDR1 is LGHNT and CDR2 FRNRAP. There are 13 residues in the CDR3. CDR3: CATGTGWDTEAFF. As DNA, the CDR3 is TGTGCTACCGGAACAGGGTGGGACACTGAAGCTTTCTTT.

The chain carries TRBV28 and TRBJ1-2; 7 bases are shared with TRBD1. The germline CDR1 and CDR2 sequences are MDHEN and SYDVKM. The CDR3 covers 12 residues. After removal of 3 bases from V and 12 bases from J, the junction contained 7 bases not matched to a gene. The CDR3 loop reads CASSFNRGSDTF. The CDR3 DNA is TGTGCCAGCAGTTTTAACAGGGGATCGGACACCTTC.

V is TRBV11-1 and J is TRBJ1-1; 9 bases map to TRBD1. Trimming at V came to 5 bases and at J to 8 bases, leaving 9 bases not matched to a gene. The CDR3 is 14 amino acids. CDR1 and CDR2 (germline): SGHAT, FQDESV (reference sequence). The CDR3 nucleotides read TGTGCCAGCAGCGCACAGGGGGCCGTCCTGGAAGCTTTCTTT. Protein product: CASSAQGAVLEAFF.

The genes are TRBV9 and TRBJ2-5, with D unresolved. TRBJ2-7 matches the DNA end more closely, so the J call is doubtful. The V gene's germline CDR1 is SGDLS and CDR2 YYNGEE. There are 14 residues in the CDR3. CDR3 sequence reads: CASSVGSQAREQYF. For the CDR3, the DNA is TGTGCCAGCAGCGTAGGGTCGCAGGCCCGCGAGCAGTACTTC.

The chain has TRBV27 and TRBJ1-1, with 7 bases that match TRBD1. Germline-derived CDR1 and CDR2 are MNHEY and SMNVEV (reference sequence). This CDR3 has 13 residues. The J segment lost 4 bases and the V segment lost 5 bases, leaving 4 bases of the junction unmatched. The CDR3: CASSPQGSTEAFF. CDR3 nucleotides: TGTGCCAGCAGTCCACAGGGGAGCACTGAAGCTTTCTTT.

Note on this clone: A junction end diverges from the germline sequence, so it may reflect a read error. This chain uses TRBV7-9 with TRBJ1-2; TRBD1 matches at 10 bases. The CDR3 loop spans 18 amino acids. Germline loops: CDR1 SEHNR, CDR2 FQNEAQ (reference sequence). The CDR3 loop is CSSSADRDRGFGAYGYTF. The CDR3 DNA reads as TGTTCCAGCAGCGCCGACAGGGACAGGGGCTTCGGGGCTTATGGCTACACCTTC.

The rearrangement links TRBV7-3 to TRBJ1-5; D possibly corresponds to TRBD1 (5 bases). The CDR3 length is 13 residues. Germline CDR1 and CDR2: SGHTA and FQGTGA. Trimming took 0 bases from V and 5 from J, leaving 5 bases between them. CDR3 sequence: CASSLTGDQPQHF. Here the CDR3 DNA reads TGTGCCAGCAGCTTAACAGGGGATCAGCCCCAGCATTTT.

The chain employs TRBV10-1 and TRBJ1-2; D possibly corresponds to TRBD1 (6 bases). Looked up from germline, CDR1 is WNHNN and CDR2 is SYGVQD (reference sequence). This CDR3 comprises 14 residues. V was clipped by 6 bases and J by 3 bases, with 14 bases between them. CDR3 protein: CASSKQGIDYGYTF. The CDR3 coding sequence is TGCGCCAGCAGCAAACAGGGTATAGACTATGGCTACACCTTC.

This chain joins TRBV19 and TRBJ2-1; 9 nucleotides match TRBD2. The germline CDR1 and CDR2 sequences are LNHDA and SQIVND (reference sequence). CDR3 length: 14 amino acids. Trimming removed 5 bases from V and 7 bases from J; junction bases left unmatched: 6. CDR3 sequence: CASSGLAGNNEQFF. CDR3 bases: TGTGCCAGTAGTGGGCTAGCGGGAAATAATGAGCAGTTCTTC.

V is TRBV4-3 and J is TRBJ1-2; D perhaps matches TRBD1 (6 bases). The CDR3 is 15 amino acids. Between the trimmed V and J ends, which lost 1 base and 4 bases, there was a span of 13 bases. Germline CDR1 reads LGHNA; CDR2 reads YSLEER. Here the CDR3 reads CASSQAGGLPYGYTF. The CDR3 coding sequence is TGCGCCAGCAGCCAAGCGGGGGGCCTTCCCTATGGCTACACCTTC.

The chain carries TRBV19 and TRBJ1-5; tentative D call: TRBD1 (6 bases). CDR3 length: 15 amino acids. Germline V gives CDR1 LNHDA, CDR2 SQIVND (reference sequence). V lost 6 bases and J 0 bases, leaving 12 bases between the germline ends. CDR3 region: CASSPGQDSNQPQHF. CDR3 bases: TGTGCCAGTAGCCCGGGACAAGATAGCAATCAGCCCCAGCATTTT.